These 27 T cell receptor beta chains originate from one sample sequenced in a study of tumor-infiltrating lymphocytes in primary liver carcinoma. From about 530 ng total RNA, TCR beta cDNA was generated with a primer in the constant region. Three nested multiplex PCR rounds, a slightly modified ARM-PCR method, built the TCR beta libraries. Researchers ran the first two PCR rounds for ten to eleven cycles each with TRBV1-TRBV30 forward primers and a C-beta reverse primer. Using its own MiXCR run on the multiplex PCR reads, TCRdb lists one record per CDR3 protein. Among 300,000 to 400,000 distinct CDR3 sequences listed, roughly 60% were seen once. The study extracted blood RNA from unsorted whole blood and also extracted germline DNA. Sequencing was done on a sample of peripheral blood. These receptors came from a man aged 35-49 years with primary liver carcinoma and hepatitis B virus infection.

On this clonotype itself: A read error is possible here, since a much larger clone lies one base away. The rearrangement uses TRBV5-4 and TRBJ2-3; D may be TRBD2 (5 bases). CDR1 and CDR2 from the germline V gene are SGHNT and YYREEE (reference sequence). The CDR3 runs 15 residues. This CDR3 is CASSLGSGRADTRYF. The CDR3 DNA sequence: TGTGCCAGCAGCTTGGGGAGTGGGCGGGCAGATACGCGGTATTTT.

Worth noting for this clonotype: A much larger clonotype is one base distant, so this may be a read error. CDR3 nucleotide sequence: TGTGCCTTCAGTGAGCAGGGGTTGTATGGCTACACCTTC. Translation gives CAFSEQGLYGYTF. The chain has TRBV10-3 and TRBJ1-2, with D perhaps TRBD1 (6 bases). CDR1 is ENHRY and CDR2 is SYGVKD in the germline V gene. This CDR3 comprises 13 residues.

This clonotype appeared a single time. One end of the junction fails to match germline, which may point to a read error. The chain uses TRBV12-3 or TRBV12-4 and TRBJ2-3; TRBD2 agrees at 11 bases. The CDR3 is made up of 14 amino acids. The CDR3 spells CANSLAGGTDTQYF. CDR3 bases: TGTGCCAACAGTTTAGCGGGAGGGACAGATACACAGTATTTT.

This chain joins TRBV28 and TRBJ1-5; D might be TRBD1 (6 bases). V was cut by 5 bases and J by 1 base, with 15 bases left in between. Per germline, CDR1 MDHEN and CDR2 SYDVKM. The CDR3 loop spans 16 amino acids. CDR3 DNA: TGTGCCAGCAGTCGACGGGGGGGGCTAAGCAATCAGCCCCAGCATTTT. Translation: CASSRRGGLSNQPQHF. The full variable domain, in which reference TRBV28 and TRBJ1-5 provide the parts outside the CDR3, is DVKVTQSSRYLVKRTGEKVFLECVQDMDHENMFWYRQDPGLGLRLIYFSYDVKMKEKGDIPEGYSVSREKKERFSLILESASTNQTSMYLCASSRRGGLSNQPQHFGDGTRLSIL.

About this clonotype: This may come from a read error, since a much larger clone is one base off. The chain employs TRBV4-2 and TRBJ2-1; possibly TRBD2 for D (6 bases). Trimming shortened V by 2 bases and J by 4 bases, and 9 bases separated the two germline ends. Germline assignment: CDR1 LGHNA and CDR2 YNFKEQ. CDR3 size: 14 residues. The CDR3 nucleotides are TGTGCCAGCAGCCAACCCGGGGGTTACAATGAGCAGTTCTTC. Translating gives CASSQPGGYNEQFF.

Of note for this clonotype: Possible read error: a much larger clone is one base away. As the CDR3 is not closed by the conserved phenylalanine or tryptophan, this likely results from a read error. J is TRBJ1-2 and V is TRBV4-3, with TRBD1 matching 7 bases. The length of the CDR3 is 15 residues. The germline V gene has CDR1 LGHNA and CDR2 YSLEER. V was pared by 5 bases and J by 4 bases, with 10 bases of the junction left unmatched. Here the CDR3 DNA reads TGCGCCAGCAGCTTATATAAGGGGGACAGCTATGGCTACACCCTC. This sequence encodes CASSLYKGDSYGYTL.

Only a few counts were recorded for this clonotype. V usage is TRBV20-1 and J usage is TRBJ2-1; 8 bases map to TRBD2. Trimming took 1 base from V and 10 from J; bases not matched to a gene: 12. The germline CDR1 and CDR2 sequences are DFQATT and SNEGSKA (reference sequence). The CDR3 contains 15 residues. This chain's CDR3 is CSARVPGLVVGEQFF. The CDR3 nucleotides read TGCAGTGCTAGAGTACCGGGACTAGTAGTGGGGGAGCAGTTCTTC.

Note on this clonotype: At one of its ends the junction is not consistent with the germline gene, which may arise from a read error. The chain employs TRBV30 and TRBJ2-7, with D perhaps matching TRBD2 (6 bases). The germline CDR1 and CDR2 sequences are GTSNPN and SVGIG (reference sequence). This CDR3 contains 15 residues. The CDR3 region has the DNA TGTGCCTGGAGTGGTAGCATAGCGGCCCGGGCCGAGCAATACTTC. As protein: CAWSGSIAARAEQYF.

V gene TRBV12-3 or TRBV12-4 combines with J gene TRBJ1-1; D ambiguous. The V gene lost 2 bases and the J gene lost 2 bases, with 6 bases spanning the gap. This CDR3 spans 13 amino acids. The CDR3 DNA is TGTGCCAGCAGTTTATCCAGCAACACTGAAGCTTTCTTT. Protein: CASSLSSNTEAFF.

This clonotype occurred many times. V is TRBV29-1 and J is TRBJ2-7; 11 bases align to TRBD1. This CDR3 spans 13 amino acids. The germline V gene encodes CDR1 SQVTM and CDR2 ANQGSEA. Germline trimming cut 7 bases from V and 7 bases from J; bases unmatched to any gene: 9. The CDR3 sequence: CSAGTGGSLEQYF. The CDR3 nucleotides are TGCAGCGCCGGGACAGGGGGTTCCTTGGAGCAGTACTTC.

Details on this clonotype: The final CDR3 position lacks the conserved phenylalanine or tryptophan, pointing to a likely read error. The V call is TRBV11-1, the J call TRBJ2-1; TRBD2 matches at 10 bases. This CDR3 contains 15 residues. Trimming took 10 bases from V and 6 from J; bases not matched to a gene: 12. Per germline, CDR1 SGHAT and CDR2 FQDESV (reference sequence). The CDR3 protein is CAIGSSGLAVNEQFY. CDR3 DNA sequence: TGTGCCATCGGGAGTTCCGGACTAGCGGTCAATGAGCAGTTCTAC.

To note about this clonotype: With a much larger clone just one base away, this may be a read error. The V and J genes are TRBV5-4 and TRBJ2-5, with 7 bases that match TRBD1. The CDR3 runs to 14 residues. Germline lookup yields CDR1 SGHNT and CDR2 YYREEE (reference sequence). J was trimmed by 4 bases and V by 4 bases; bases with no gene match: 7. This chain's CDR3 is CASSETGTAETQYF. CDR3 bases: TGTGCCAGCAGCGAAACCGGGACAGCAGAGACCCAGTACTTC.

Comment on this clonotype: Relative to the germline gene, one junction end is altered; a read error may explain this. This sequence joins TRBV7-8 and TRBJ2-5; 10 positions agree with TRBD2. Germline V gene sequence: CDR1 SGHVS, CDR2 FQNEAQ. The CDR3 runs to 17 residues. The CDR3 DNA is TGTGCCAGCTGCTTACGATGGGCTAGCGGGAGAAGGGAGACACAGTACTTC. It is translated as CASCLRWASGRRETQYF.

The sample holds a few counts of this clonotype. CDR3 region: CASSPRRGSTGELFF. The CDR3 bases are TGCGCCAGCAGCCCGAGGAGGGGGTCAACCGGGGAGCTGTTTTTT. The chain links TRBV5-1 to TRBJ2-2; D is tentatively TRBD1 or TRBD2 (6 bases each). Trimming shortened V by 4 bases and J by 5 bases, and 15 bases separated the two germline ends. There are 15 residues in the CDR3. Per germline, CDR1 SGHRS and CDR2 YFSETQ.

This clonotype was seen ten or more times. The chain employs TRBV5-1 and TRBJ2-6, with TRBD1 matching 8 bases. Germline CDR1 and CDR2: SGHRS and YFSETQ. The length of the CDR3 is 16 residues. J lost 1 base, V lost 4 bases, and 4 bases had no gene match. The CDR3 is CASSGGQGSGANVLTF. The CDR3 nucleotides are TGCGCCAGCAGCGGCGGACAGGGTTCTGGGGCCAACGTCCTGACTTTC.

This clonotype was counted once. Germline is not matched at one junction end, which may reflect a read error. The chain employs TRBV16 and TRBJ1-6, with D unclear. Germline V gives CDR1 KGHSY, CDR2 FQNENV. The CDR3 totals 15 residues. In DNA form, the CDR3 reads TGTGCCAGCAGCCAGAAGGACTCCTATAACTCACCCCTCCACTTT. Protein sequence: CASSQKDSYNSPLHF.

As to this clonotype: One end of the junction varies from germline; a read error may be responsible. The V gene is TRBV11-2, the J gene TRBJ2-1; 8 nucleotides agree with TRBD2. The CDR3 is 15 amino acids. The germline gives CDR1 SGHAT, CDR2 FQNNGV. The CDR3: CAISPSGGSNNEQFF. As DNA, the CDR3 is TGTGCCATCAGCCCGTCGGGGGGGTCTAACAATGAGCAGTTCTTC.

The sample holds many counts of this clonotype. The V gene is TRBV6-2 or TRBV6-3, the J gene TRBJ2-2, with D uncertain. The V end was cut by 4 bases, the J end by 4 bases, with 10 bases between. This CDR3 region has 14 residues. Germline lookup yields CDR1 MNHEY and CDR2 SVGEGT. In nucleotides, the CDR3 is TGTGCCAGCAGTTGGGCGCTAGGCACCGGGGAGCTGTTTTTT. It codes for CASSWALGTGELFF.

Concerning this clonotype: One end of the junction fails to match germline, which may point to a read error. The chain uses TRBV29-1 and TRBJ2-3; 9 bases line up with TRBD2. Germline CDR1 is SQVTM and CDR2 is ANQGSEA. The CDR3 covers 15 residues. The CDR3 sequence: CSVDSSGTSSDTQYF. DNA of the CDR3: TGTAGCGTTGATTCTAGCGGGACTTCCTCAGATACGCAGTATTTT.

With regard to this clonotype: A read error may explain this, as a much larger clone is one base away. The chain is built from TRBV6-1 and TRBJ1-1; 8 bases align to TRBD1. Unmatched junction bases numbered 7, after V lost 10 bases and J lost 3 bases. This CDR3 contains 13 residues. The V gene's germline CDR1 is MNHNS and CDR2 SASEGT. The CDR3 DNA sequence: TGTGCCATAGGACAGGGCAATGACACTGAAGCTTTCTTT. Protein sequence: CAIGQGNDTEAFF.

The rearrangement links TRBV5-1 to TRBJ1-1, with D perhaps matching TRBD1 (5 bases). The CDR3 loop spans 13 amino acids. From germline, CDR1 is SGHRS and CDR2 YFSETQ. Trimming cost V 0 bases and J 7 bases, with 10 bases left between them. The CDR3 DNA sequence: TGCGCCAGCAGCTTGGGACAGCCCAATGAAGCTTTCTTT. This translates into CASSLGQPNEAFF.

Details on this clonotype: A much larger clone lies one base from this, so it may be a read error. The genes are TRBV10-3 and TRBJ2-3; 8 bases match TRBD1. The CDR3 has 15 amino acids. Germline values: CDR1 ENHRY, CDR2 SYGVKD. The CDR3, as DNA: TGTGCCATCAGTGGTACGGGGACAGGCACAAATACGCAGTATTTT. Translating it yields CAISGTGTGTNTQYF.

On this clonotype: The final CDR3 position lacks the conserved phenylalanine or tryptophan, pointing to a likely read error. The gene calls are TRBV4-3 and TRBJ1-6, with D unclear. V lost 0 bases, J lost 4 bases, and 13 bases lay in between. The V gene's germline CDR1 is LGHNA and CDR2 YSLEER. The CDR3 covers 17 residues. The CDR3 loop is CASSQEEAALYNSPLHY. The CDR3 nucleotides are TGCGCCAGCAGCCAAGAGGAGGCCGCCCTGTATAATTCACCCCTCCACTAT.

Comment on this clonotype: At one end the junction does not follow the germline gene, possibly because of a read error. CDR3 nucleotides: TGTGCCTGCAGCTTAGGCAGGGGACAGCAGCCCCAGCATTTT. Its protein is CACSLGRGQQPQHF. The chain joins TRBV7-8 to TRBJ1-5, with TRBD1 matching 7 bases. This CDR3 spans 14 amino acids. CDR1 SGHVS and CDR2 FQNEAQ come from the germline V gene.

The table lists this clonotype with a count of one. In this CDR3 the conserved last residue, phenylalanine or tryptophan, is missing, so a read error is likely. The chain links TRBV6-1 to TRBJ1-1; D is ambiguous. Germline V gives CDR1 MNHNS, CDR2 SASEGT. V was shortened by 1 base and J by 11 bases, with 8 bases between the two germline ends. The CDR3 loop spans 11 amino acids. CDR3 nucleotides: TGTGCCAGCAGTGAAGTCCTGGAGGCTTTCTAT. It yields the protein CASSEVLEAFY.

The V gene is TRBV2, the J gene TRBJ2-1; D is ambiguous. CDR1 is SNHLY, CDR2 FYNNEI, per germline. The V end lost 7 bases, the J end lost 6 bases, and 10 bases lay between the germline ends. This CDR3 comprises 12 residues. The CDR3 reads CASTGAGNEQFF. DNA of the CDR3: TGTGCCAGCACTGGTGCTGGCAATGAGCAGTTCTTC.

As regards this clonotype: A much larger clone sits a single nucleotide away, making a read error possible. CDR3 coding DNA: TGTGCCAGCAGCTGGGAACTGGCGAGCTCCTACAATGAGCTGTTCTTC. This gives the protein CASSWELASSYNELFF. The V gene is TRBV5-8, the J gene TRBJ2-1; no reliable D call. CDR1 and CDR2 (germline): SGHTS, YDEGEE. The CDR3 is 16 residues long.